This T cell receptor beta chain is drawn from a study of CD8+ T cells in alopecia areata. The V segment lost 1 base and the J segment 6 bases; nucleotides outside the gene matches: 0. Germline V gene data show CDR1 as LGHNA and CDR2 as YSLEER. The CDR3 sequence is 14 residues long. Regarding treatment: oral pan-JAK inhibitor, 5-10 mg twice daily. cDNA prepared by RNA extraction and subsequent reverse transcription served as the template for sequencing. Assay used: immunoSEQ multiplex PCR; TCRdb lists only in-frame clones, some missing. Among hundreds of thousands of clones listed, roughly 66% were seen once.

The sample was CD4+ T cells sorted from blood, taken around week 44, from a patient treated with tofacitinib. The chain couples TRBV4-3 to TRBJ2-2, with 9 bases that match TRBD2. The TCR comes from a human donor with alopecia areata. As DNA, the CDR3 is TGCGCCAGCAGCCAAGGGACTAGCGCCGGGGAGCTGTTTTTT. It specifies CASSQGTSAGELFF.